This T cell receptor (beta chain) was sequenced for a study of Graves' ophthalmopathy and Graves' hyperthyroidism. The table lists this clonotype with a few counts. This CDR3 spans 15 amino acids. CDR1 is DFQATT, CDR2 SNEGSKA, per germline (reference sequence). The V gene end was trimmed by 0 bases and the J gene end by 2 bases; junction bases not matched to a gene: 7. CDR3 regions of TCR beta were amplified from RNA transcripts. In the first round, RT-PCR was carried out with HTBI primers, and a multiplex PCR formed the second round. Each CDR3 protein gets one entry after TCRdb re-called the multiplex PCR reads with MiXCR. The sample shows around 1.1 million distinct CDR3 sequences, 36% of them seen only once.

Sequenced material: peripheral blood or thyroid tissue (not recorded which). The sequence was obtained from an adult man with Graves' hyperthyroidism. The chain uses TRBV20-1 and TRBJ2-7; TRBD2 matches at 7 bases. In DNA form, the CDR3 reads TGCAGTGCTAGAGATCTCAGCGGGGTTACCTACGAGCAGTACTTC. Amino acid sequence: CSARDLSGVTYEQYF.